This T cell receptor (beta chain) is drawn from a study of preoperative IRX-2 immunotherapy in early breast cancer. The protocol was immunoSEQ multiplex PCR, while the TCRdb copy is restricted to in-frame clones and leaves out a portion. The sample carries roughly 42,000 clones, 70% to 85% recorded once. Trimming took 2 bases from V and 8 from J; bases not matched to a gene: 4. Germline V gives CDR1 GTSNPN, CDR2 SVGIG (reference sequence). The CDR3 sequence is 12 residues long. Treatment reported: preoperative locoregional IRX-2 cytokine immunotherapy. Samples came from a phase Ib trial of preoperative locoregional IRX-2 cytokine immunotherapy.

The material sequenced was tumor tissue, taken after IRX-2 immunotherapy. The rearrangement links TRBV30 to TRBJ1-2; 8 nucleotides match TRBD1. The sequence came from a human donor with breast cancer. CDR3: CAWSTRTGGYTF. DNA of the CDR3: TGTGCCTGGAGTACTCGGACAGGGGGCTACACCTTC.